The next 15 T cell receptor beta chains were all read from a single sample in a study of identical twins. A single record per CDR3 protein comes from TCRdb applying MiXCR to the 5' RACE reads. The table lists hundreds of thousands of distinct CDR3 sequences, over 5% of them singletons, with roughly 2% in the top ten. Sequencing input: naive T cells sorted from blood. The origin of the receptors is a man aged 18-30 years in good health.

The chain carries TRBV7-2 and TRBJ2-2, with D perhaps TRBD2 (6 bases). Trimming took off 5 bases at V and 6 bases at J, with 19 bases between the two ends. CDR3 length: 16 amino acids. Germline loops: CDR1 SGHTA, CDR2 FQGNSA. The CDR3 protein is CASSPSSARRPGELFF. The CDR3, as DNA: TGTGCCAGCAGCCCCTCTAGCGCACGGAGGCCCGGGGAGCTGTTTTTT.

This clonotype came up a few times. The rearrangement joins TRBV6-1 to TRBJ1-1, with D unresolved. In germline, CDR1 is MNHNS, CDR2 SASEGT. The CDR3 spans 14 residues. Trimming removed 5 bases from V and 0 bases from J, with 10 bases in between. CDR3 protein: CASSPRWVNTEAFF. The CDR3 nucleotides are TGTGCCAGCAGTCCCCGCTGGGTGAACACTGAAGCTTTCTTT.

The V call is TRBV7-9, the J call TRBJ2-7; D gene uncertain. The germline CDR1 and CDR2 sequences are SEHNR and FQNEAQ (reference sequence). V was pared by 4 bases and J by 1 base, with 17 bases between. The CDR3 spans 16 residues. Written as DNA, the CDR3 is TGTGCCAGCAGCTCGACGGAACAGTACCCTTCCTACGAGCAGTACTTC. As protein: CASSSTEQYPSYEQYF. Supplemented by reference TRBV7-9 and TRBJ2-7, the full variable domain reads DTGVSQNPRHKITKRGQNVTFRCDPISEHNRLYWYRQTLGQGPEFLTYFQNEAQLEKSRLLSDRFSAERPKGSFSTLEIQRTEQGDSAMYLCASSSTEQYPSYEQYFGPGTRLTVT.

The V gene is TRBV9, the J gene TRBJ2-1; 10 bases fit TRBD2. V shed 7 bases, J shed 6 bases, and the junction held 7 bases outside the gene matches. The CDR3 runs 14 residues. Germline CDR1 and CDR2: SGDLS and YYNGEE. The CDR3 is CASDSGLARNEQFF. The CDR3 DNA is TGTGCCAGCGATTCGGGACTAGCGCGCAATGAGCAGTTCTTC.

The chain links TRBV20-1 to TRBJ2-5; the D gene is possibly TRBD2 (6 bases). The germline V gene encodes CDR1 DFQATT and CDR2 SNEGSKA (reference sequence). The CDR3 length is 15 residues. With 4 bases removed from V and 1 base from J, the gap between germline ends came to 16 bases. The CDR3 region has the DNA TGCAGTGCTACTTCCCGAGTGGAGGGCCAAGAGACCCAGTACTTC. Protein: CSATSRVEGQETQYF.

As DNA, the CDR3 is TGTGCCAGCAGTTACAACTTCGGGGAGACCCAGTACTTC. Residues: CASSYNFGETQYF. The gene calls are TRBV6-5 and TRBJ2-5; no firm D call. The CDR3 consists of 13 residues. Germline CDR1 MNHEY, CDR2 SVGAGI. The V gene lost 2 bases and the J gene lost 5 bases, with 9 bases spanning the gap.

This clonotype was detected many times. The chain uses TRBV7-9 and TRBJ2-1; TRBD2 matches at 8 bases. With 7 bases clipped from V and 0 bases from J, the junction kept 2 bases outside the gene matches. CDR1 and CDR2 (germline): SEHNR, FQNEAQ (reference sequence). The CDR3 runs 14 residues. The CDR3 reads CASTGTSSYNEQFF. Written as DNA, the CDR3 is TGTGCCAGCACCGGGACTAGCTCCTACAATGAGCAGTTCTTC.

The rearrangement joins TRBV6-2 or TRBV6-3 to TRBJ2-1; 8 bases are shared with TRBD2. CDR3 length equals 14 residues. The J segment lost 8 bases and the V segment lost 7 bases, leaving 10 bases of the junction unmatched. Germline V lookup: CDR1 MNHEY, CDR2 SVGEGT. The CDR3 loop is CASIGTRPSDEQFF. In DNA form, the CDR3 reads TGTGCCAGCATTGGGACTAGGCCTTCGGATGAGCAGTTCTTC.

The V call is TRBV6-4, the J call TRBJ1-2; 9 bases line up with TRBD1. The germline V gene encodes CDR1 MRHNA and CDR2 SNTAGT. The CDR3 runs 16 residues. V trimming: 1 base; J trimming: 3 bases; junction bases outside the gene matches: 6. The CDR3 here is CASSDLPGQGYYGYTF. CDR3 nucleotides: TGTGCCAGCAGTGACTTACCGGGACAGGGCTACTATGGCTACACCTTC.

This clonotype has only a few counts. This chain uses TRBV2 with TRBJ2-2; perhaps TRBD1 as D (7 bases). The CDR3 loop spans 14 amino acids. Germline V gene data show CDR1 as SNHLY and CDR2 as FYNNEI. The germline V and J ends were trimmed by 8 bases and 0 bases, with 10 bases remaining between them. The CDR3 sequence is CASPRGANTGELFF. As DNA, the CDR3 is TGTGCCAGCCCCAGGGGGGCGAACACCGGGGAGCTGTTTTTT.

V and J are TRBV28 and TRBJ1-3; D is unresolved. The CDR3 sequence is 14 residues long. The germline V gene encodes CDR1 MDHEN and CDR2 SYDVKM. With 5 bases removed from V and 8 bases from J, the gap between germline ends came to 16 bases. CDR3 coding DNA: TGTGCCAGCAGTCCCCTAGAAACGGAATACACCATATATTTT. It codes for CASSPLETEYTIYF.

CDR3 sequence: CASSLGVLRSRMNTEAFF. The DNA of the CDR3 is TGCGCCAGCAGCTTGGGGGTACTTCGGAGCCGCATGAACACTGAAGCTTTCTTT. The rearrangement uses TRBV5-1 and TRBJ1-1; D uncertain. The V end was cut by 0 bases, the J end by 0 bases, with 18 bases between. Germline loops: CDR1 SGHRS, CDR2 YFSETQ. The CDR3 is 18 amino acids.

This clonotype was recorded at least ten times. V is TRBV29-1 and J is TRBJ2-1, with 10 bases aligning to TRBD2. Germline CDR1 and CDR2: SQVTM and ANQGSEA. The CDR3 is 13 residues long. V lost 5 bases to trimming and J lost 7 bases; unmatched junction nucleotides: 5. CDR3 sequence reads: CSVIAGGRNEQFF. CDR3 sequence (DNA): TGCAGCGTTATAGCGGGAGGTAGGAATGAGCAGTTCTTC.

Many counts were recorded for this clonotype. V usage is TRBV7-8 and J usage is TRBJ2-3; D is uncertain. Germline CDR1 SGHVS, CDR2 FQNEAQ. The CDR3 spans 14 residues. V was clipped by 1 base and J by 3 bases, with 8 bases between them. CDR3 in amino acids: CASSLGPVTDTQYF. The CDR3 DNA reads as TGTGCCAGCAGCTTAGGTCCTGTAACAGATACGCAGTATTTT. The full variable domain, its missing parts supplied by reference TRBV7-8 and TRBJ2-3, is GAGVSQSPRYKVAKRGQDVALRCDPISGHVSLFWYQQALGQGPEFLTYFQNEAQLDKSGLPSDRFFAERPEGSVSTLKIQRTQQEDSAVYLCASSLGPVTDTQYFGPGTRLTVL.

The chain uses TRBV30 and TRBJ2-5; 10 bases match TRBD2. The V gene end was trimmed by 1 base and the J gene end by 4 bases; junction bases not matched to a gene: 9. The CDR3 runs to 16 residues. Looked up from germline, CDR1 is GTSNPN and CDR2 is SVGIG (reference sequence). CDR3 DNA sequence: TGTGCCTGGAGTGGGGAAGCGGGAGGGCCGGGAGAGACCCAGTACTTC. Translating it yields CAWSGEAGGPGETQYF.